This T cell receptor beta chain came from a study of blood T cell repertoires in COVID-19. Overall study: Sites in the United States, Italy and Spain provided acute and convalescent COVID-19 samples.

As handled by the study authors: How many nucleated cells were present was estimated from reference gene primer amplification. Clones were read by immunoSEQ multiplex PCR, and TCRdb kept only the in-frame ones, dropping some. That table furnishes V, J and clone size, whereas the DNA furnished D and trimming. The data show 200,000 to 250,000 clones, with roughly 79% seen just once and 14% to 15% held by the top ten. Trimming took 1 base from V and 2 from J; bases not matched to a gene: 3. This CDR3 has 15 amino acids. Germline lookup yields CDR1 GTSNPN and CDR2 SVGIG (reference sequence). The receptor comes from a man aged 40-49 years who had recovered from COVID-19. Sequencing was done on a sample of PBMCs or T cells enriched from blood (not recorded which). The chain has TRBV30 and TRBJ2-1; TRBD1 matches 9 bases. The DNA of the CDR3 is TGTGCCTGGAGTGGGAGACAGGGGGCCTACAATGAGCAGTTCTTC. Translated: CAWSGRQGAYNEQFF.